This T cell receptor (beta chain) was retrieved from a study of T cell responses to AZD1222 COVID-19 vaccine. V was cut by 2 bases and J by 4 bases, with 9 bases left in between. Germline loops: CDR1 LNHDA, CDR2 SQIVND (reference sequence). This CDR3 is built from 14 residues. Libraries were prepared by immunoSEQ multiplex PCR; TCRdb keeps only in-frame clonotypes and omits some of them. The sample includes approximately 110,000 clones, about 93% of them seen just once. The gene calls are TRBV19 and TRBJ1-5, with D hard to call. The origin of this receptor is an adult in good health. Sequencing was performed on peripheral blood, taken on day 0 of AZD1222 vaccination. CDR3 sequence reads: CASSISSMNQPQHF. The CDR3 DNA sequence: TGTGCCAGTAGTATAAGTTCCATGAATCAGCCCCAGCATTTT.